These 10 T cell receptor beta chains were all obtained from the same sample, sequenced in a study of shared clonotypes between healthy human individuals. CD8 cells classed as naive were CD45RO-negative and positively selected for CCR7, excluding terminally differentiated effector memory CD45RA+ cells. This table comes from immunoSEQ multiplex PCR, and its TCRdb copy is limited to in-frame clones, with some not included. The sample records approximately 1.9 million clones, around 95% being singletons. Specimen: naive CD8+ T cells from PBMCs. The receptor source for this set is a man between 18 and 35 years old in good health. Some clones in this sample may be carry-over from other donors' samples.

The genes are TRBV7-9 and TRBJ2-7, with D perhaps matching TRBD1 (5 bases). The ends were cut back, 6 bases at V and 1 base at J, with 16 bases in the middle. CDR1 and CDR2 from the germline V gene are SEHNR and FQNEAQ (reference sequence). The CDR3 runs 15 residues. The CDR3 sequence is CASSSRTYSSYEQYF. CDR3 nucleotides: TGTGCCAGCAGTTCTCGGACATACAGTTCCTACGAGCAGTACTTC.

This clone was counted once. This chain uses TRBV11-2 with TRBJ2-1, with 8 bases fitting TRBD2. V lost 2 bases to trimming and J lost 7 bases; unmatched junction nucleotides: 4. The V gene's germline CDR1 is SGHAT and CDR2 FQNNGV. This CDR3 has 14 residues. CDR3 in amino acids: CASSLTSGVNEQFF. CDR3 sequence (DNA): TGTGCCAGCAGCTTAACTAGCGGAGTTAATGAGCAGTTCTTC.

The J gene is TRBJ2-5, the V gene TRBV27; 8 bases line up with TRBD1. V shed 2 bases, J shed 5 bases, and the junction held 4 bases outside the gene matches. Germline lookup yields CDR1 MNHEY and CDR2 SMNVEV (reference sequence). The CDR3 has 14 amino acids. The CDR3 reads CASSLAGGTETQYF. The CDR3 nucleotides are TGTGCCAGCAGTTTAGCAGGGGGCACGGAGACCCAGTACTTC.

To note about this clone: Other DNA sequences of this sample code for an identical CDR3. This chain joins TRBV9 and TRBJ2-7; 12 bases align to TRBD2. This CDR3 comprises 14 residues. Losses at the gene ends were 3 bases for V and 4 bases for J; bases not matched to a gene: 2. From germline, CDR1 is SGDLS and CDR2 YYNGEE. The CDR3 spells CASSEGLAGYEQYF. As DNA, the CDR3 is TGTGCCAGCAGCGAAGGACTAGCGGGATACGAGCAGTACTTC. Combining the CDR3 with reference TRBV9 and TRBJ2-7 gives the whole variable domain DSGVTQTPKHLITATGQRVTLRCSPRSGDLSVYWYQQSLDQGLQFLIQYYNGEERAKGNILERFSAQQFPDLHSELNLSSLELGDSALYFCASSEGLAGYEQYFGPGTRLTVT.

The chain employs TRBV6-5 and TRBJ2-1; no reliable D call. This CDR3 is 13 amino acids long. Per germline, CDR1 MNHEY and CDR2 SVGAGI. V was clipped by 6 bases and J by 8 bases, with 14 bases between them. CDR3 residues: CASSLGWADEQFF. The CDR3 DNA follows: TGTGCCAGCAGCCTCGGATGGGCGGATGAGCAGTTCTTC.

The V gene is TRBV28, the J gene TRBJ2-1; D uncertain. Trimming removed 5 bases at V and 7 bases at J, with 12 bases between. The CDR3 loop spans 13 amino acids. Per the germline V gene, CDR1 is MDHEN and CDR2 is SYDVKM. The CDR3, as DNA: TGTGCCAGCAGTCCCAGTCAGCCAAATGAGCAGTTCTTC. Its protein is CASSPSQPNEQFF.

This chain uses TRBV27 with TRBJ2-3; no firm D call. The V and J ends lost 4 bases and 4 bases respectively, with 15 bases between them. There are 15 residues in the CDR3. Germline assignment: CDR1 MNHEY and CDR2 SMNVEV (reference sequence). The DNA of the CDR3 is TGTGCCAGCAGTTCCGAGATGTTTCCTGCAGATACGCAGTATTTT. It codes for CASSSEMFPADTQYF.

This chain connects TRBV7-9 to TRBJ2-7; TRBD2 agrees at 7 bases. V lost 5 bases and J lost 0; bases outside the gene matches: 10. Germline CDR1 reads SEHNR; CDR2 reads FQNEAQ (reference sequence). The length of the CDR3 is 16 residues. The CDR3 region has the DNA TGTGCCAGCAGCCCCCGCCGGGGGGAAAGCTCCTACGAGCAGTACTTC. Protein sequence: CASSPRRGESSYEQYF. The full variable domain, rest sourced from reference TRBV7-9 and TRBJ2-7, is DTGVSQNPRHKITKRGQNVTFRCDPISEHNRLYWYRQTLGQGPEFLTYFQNEAQLEKSRLLSDRFSAERPKGSFSTLEIQRTEQGDSAMYLCASSPRRGESSYEQYFGPGTRLTVT.

Here the CDR3 reads CASSLGGQLTYEQYF. The CDR3 DNA is TGCGCCAGCAGCTTGGGGGGGCAGCTAACCTACGAGCAGTACTTC. The rearrangement uses TRBV5-1 and TRBJ2-7, with a weak D call TRBD1 (6 bases). With 0 bases removed from V and 2 bases from J, the gap between germline ends came to 12 bases. Germline V CDR1 and CDR2: SGHRS, YFSETQ. The CDR3 runs to 15 residues.

The chain employs TRBV4-3 and TRBJ2-2; possible D gene TRBD1, 6 bases. This CDR3 is built from 19 residues. The V end lost 2 bases, the J end lost 6 bases, and 25 bases lay between the germline ends. From germline, CDR1 is LGHNA and CDR2 YSLEER. CDR3 sequence reads: CASSQQSLPFGDMAGELFF. The CDR3 region has the DNA TGCGCCAGCAGCCAACAATCTCTCCCTTTCGGGGACATGGCCGGGGAGCTGTTTTTT.